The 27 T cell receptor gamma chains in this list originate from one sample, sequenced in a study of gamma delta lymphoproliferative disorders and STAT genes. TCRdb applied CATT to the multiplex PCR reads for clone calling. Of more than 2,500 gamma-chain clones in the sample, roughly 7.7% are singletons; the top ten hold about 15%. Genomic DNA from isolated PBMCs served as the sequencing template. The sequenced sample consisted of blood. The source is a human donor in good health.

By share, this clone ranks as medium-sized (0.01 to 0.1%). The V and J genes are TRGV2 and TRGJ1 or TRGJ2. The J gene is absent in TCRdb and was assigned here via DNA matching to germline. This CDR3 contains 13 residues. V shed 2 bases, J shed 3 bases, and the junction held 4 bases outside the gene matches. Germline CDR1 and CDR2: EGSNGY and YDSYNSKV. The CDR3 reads CATWDVTYYKKLF. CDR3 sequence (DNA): TGTGCCACCTGGGACGTGACTTATTATAAGAAACTCTTT.

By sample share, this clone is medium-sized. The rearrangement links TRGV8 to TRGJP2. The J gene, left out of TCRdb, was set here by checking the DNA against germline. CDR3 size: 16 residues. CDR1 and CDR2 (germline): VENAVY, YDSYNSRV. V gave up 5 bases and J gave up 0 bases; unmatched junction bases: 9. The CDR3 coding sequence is TGTGCCACCTGGGCCTTCTGCCATAGTAGTGATTGGATCAAGACGTTT. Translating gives CATWAFCHSSDWIKTF.

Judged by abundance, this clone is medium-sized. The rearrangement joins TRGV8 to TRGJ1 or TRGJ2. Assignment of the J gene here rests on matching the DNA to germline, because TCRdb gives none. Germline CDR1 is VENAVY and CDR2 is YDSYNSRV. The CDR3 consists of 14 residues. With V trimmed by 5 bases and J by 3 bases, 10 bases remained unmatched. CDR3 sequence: CATWAWTFYYKKLF. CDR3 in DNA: TGTGCCACCTGGGCCTGGACTTTTTATTATAAGAAACTCTTT.

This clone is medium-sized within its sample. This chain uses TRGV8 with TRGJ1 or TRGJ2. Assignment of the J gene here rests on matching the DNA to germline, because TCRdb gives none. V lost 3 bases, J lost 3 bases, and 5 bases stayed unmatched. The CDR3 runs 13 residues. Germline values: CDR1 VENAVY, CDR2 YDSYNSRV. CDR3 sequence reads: CATWDSRYYKKLF. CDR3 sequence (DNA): TGTGCCACCTGGGATTCCCGTTATTATAAGAAACTCTTT.

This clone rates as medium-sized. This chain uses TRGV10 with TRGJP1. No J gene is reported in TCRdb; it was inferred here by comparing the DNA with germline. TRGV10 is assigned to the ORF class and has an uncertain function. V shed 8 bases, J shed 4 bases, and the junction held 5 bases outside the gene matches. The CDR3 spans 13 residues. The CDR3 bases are TGTGCTGCGTGGGTTATCACTGGTTGGTTCAAGATATTT. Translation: CAAWVITGWFKIF.

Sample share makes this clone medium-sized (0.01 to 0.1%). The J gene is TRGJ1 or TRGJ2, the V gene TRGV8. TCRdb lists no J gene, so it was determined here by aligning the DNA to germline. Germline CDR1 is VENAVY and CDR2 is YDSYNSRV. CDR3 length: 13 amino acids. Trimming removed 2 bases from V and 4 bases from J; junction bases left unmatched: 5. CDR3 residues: CATWDIYYYKKLF. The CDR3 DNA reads TGTGCCACCTGGGATATATACTATTATAAGAAACTCTTT.

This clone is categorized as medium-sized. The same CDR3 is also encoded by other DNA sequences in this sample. In DNA, the CDR3 is TGTGCCACCTGGGATGGAAATTATTATAAGAAACTCTTT. It is translated as CATWDGNYYKKLF. V and J are TRGV4 and TRGJ1 or TRGJ2. The J gene was not available in TCRdb and was assigned here by matching the DNA to germline segments. Germline CDR1 and CDR2: EGSTGY and YDSYTSSV. This CDR3 contains 13 residues. J lost 1 base, V lost 1 base, and 1 base had no gene match.

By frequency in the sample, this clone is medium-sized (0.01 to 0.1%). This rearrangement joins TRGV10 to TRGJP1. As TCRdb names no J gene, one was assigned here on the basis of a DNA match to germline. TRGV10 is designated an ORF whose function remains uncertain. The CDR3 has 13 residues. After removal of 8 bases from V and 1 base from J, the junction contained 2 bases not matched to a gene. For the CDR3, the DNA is TGTGCTGCGTGGGGTACCACTGGTTGGTTCAAGATATTT. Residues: CAAWGTTGWFKIF.

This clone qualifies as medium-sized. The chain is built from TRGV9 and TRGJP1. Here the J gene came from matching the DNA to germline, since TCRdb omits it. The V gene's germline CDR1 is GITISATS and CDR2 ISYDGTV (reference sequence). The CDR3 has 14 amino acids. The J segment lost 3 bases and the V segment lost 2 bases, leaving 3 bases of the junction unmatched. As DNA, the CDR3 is TGTGCCTTGTGGGAGGCGTCCACTGGTTGGTTCAAGATATTT. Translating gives CALWEASTGWFKIF.

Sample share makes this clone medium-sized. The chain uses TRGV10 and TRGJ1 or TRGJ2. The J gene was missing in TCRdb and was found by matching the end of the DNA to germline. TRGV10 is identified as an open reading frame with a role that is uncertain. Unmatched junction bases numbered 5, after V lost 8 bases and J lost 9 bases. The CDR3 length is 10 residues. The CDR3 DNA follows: TGTGCTGCGTGGGAAACTAAGAAACTCTTT. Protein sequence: CAAWETKKLF.

The CDR3 loop reads CATWSWIKTF. In DNA form, the CDR3 reads TGTGCCACCTGGAGTTGGATCAAGACGTTT. The rearrangement links TRGV2 to TRGJP2. As TCRdb names no J gene, one was assigned here on the basis of a DNA match to germline. The CDR3 covers 10 residues. CDR1 is EGSNGY, CDR2 YDSYNSKV, per germline. Unmatched junction bases numbered 2, after V lost 6 bases and J lost 10 bases.

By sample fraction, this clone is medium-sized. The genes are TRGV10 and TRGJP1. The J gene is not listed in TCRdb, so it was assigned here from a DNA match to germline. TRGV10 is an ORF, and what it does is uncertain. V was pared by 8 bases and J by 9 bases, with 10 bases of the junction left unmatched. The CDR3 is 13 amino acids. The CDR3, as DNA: TGTGCTGCGTGGGAGAAAAGGAGTTGGTTCAAGATATTT. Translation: CAAWEKRSWFKIF.

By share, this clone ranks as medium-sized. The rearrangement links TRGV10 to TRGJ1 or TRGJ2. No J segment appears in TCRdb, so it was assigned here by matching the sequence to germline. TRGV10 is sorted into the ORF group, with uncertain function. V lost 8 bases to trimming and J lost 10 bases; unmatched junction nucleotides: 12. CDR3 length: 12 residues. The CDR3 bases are TGTGCTGCGTGGGATTTTTCAAGGAAGAAACTCTTT. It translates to CAAWDFSRKKLF.

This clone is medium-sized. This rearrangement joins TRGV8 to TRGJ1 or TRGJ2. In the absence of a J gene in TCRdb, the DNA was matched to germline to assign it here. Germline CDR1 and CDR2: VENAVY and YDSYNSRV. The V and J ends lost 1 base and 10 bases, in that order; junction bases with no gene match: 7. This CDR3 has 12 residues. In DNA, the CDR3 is TGTGCCACCTGGGATAGTAAGGGAAAGAAACTCTTT. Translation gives CATWDSKGKKLF.

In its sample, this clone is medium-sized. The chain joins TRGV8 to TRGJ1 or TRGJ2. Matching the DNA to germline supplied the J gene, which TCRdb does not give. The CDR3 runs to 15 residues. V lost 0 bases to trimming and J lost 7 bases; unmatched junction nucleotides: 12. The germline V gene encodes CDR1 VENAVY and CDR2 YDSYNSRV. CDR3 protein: CATWDRPPLFYKKLF. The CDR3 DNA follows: TGTGCCACCTGGGATAGGCCCCCCCTTTTCTATAAGAAACTCTTT.

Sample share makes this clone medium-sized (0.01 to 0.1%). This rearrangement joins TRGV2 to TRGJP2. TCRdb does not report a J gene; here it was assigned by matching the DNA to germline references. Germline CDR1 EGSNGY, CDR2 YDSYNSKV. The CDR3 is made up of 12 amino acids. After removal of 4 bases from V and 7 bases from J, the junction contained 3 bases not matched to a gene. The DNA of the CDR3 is TGTGCCACCTGGGAGGCTGATTGGATCAAGACGTTT. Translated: CATWEADWIKTF.

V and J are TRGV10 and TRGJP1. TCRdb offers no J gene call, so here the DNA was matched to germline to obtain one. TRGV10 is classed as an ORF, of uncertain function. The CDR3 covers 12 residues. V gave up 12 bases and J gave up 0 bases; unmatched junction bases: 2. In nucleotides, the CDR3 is TGTGCTGCTTATACCACTGGTTGGTTCAAGATATTT. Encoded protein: CAAYTTGWFKIF.

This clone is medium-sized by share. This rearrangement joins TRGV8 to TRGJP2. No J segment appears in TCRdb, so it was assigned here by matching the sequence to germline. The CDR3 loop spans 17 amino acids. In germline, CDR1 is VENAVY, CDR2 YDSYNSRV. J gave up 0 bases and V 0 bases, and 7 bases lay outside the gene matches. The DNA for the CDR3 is TGTGCCACCTGGGATAGGAGGGACTATAGTAGTGATTGGATCAAGACGTTT. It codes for CATWDRRDYSSDWIKTF.

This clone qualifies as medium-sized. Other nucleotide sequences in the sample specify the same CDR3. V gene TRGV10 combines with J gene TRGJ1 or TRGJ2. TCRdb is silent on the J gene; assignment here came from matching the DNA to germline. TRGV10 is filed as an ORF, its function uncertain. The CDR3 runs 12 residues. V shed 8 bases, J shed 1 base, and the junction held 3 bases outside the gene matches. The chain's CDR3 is CAAWVNYYKKLF. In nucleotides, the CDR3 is TGTGCTGCGTGGGTCAATTATTATAAGAAACTCTTT.

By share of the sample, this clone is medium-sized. The CDR3 DNA is TGTGCTGCGTGGGCACAAGTGACTGGTTGGTTCAAGATATTT. It specifies CAAWAQVTGWFKIF. This sequence joins TRGV10 and TRGJP1. The J gene, absent from TCRdb, was called here by matching the DNA to germline. TRGV10 is an ORF, and what it does is uncertain. Trimming at V came to 8 bases and at J to 5 bases, leaving 9 bases not matched to a gene. The CDR3 has 14 residues.

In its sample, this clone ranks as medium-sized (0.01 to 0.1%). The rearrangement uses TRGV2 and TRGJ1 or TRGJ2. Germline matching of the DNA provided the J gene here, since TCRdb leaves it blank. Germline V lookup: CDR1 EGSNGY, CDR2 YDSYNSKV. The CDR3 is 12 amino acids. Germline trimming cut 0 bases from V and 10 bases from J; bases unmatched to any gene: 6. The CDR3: CATWDGPLKKLF. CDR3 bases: TGTGCCACCTGGGACGGGCCCTTGAAGAAACTCTTT.

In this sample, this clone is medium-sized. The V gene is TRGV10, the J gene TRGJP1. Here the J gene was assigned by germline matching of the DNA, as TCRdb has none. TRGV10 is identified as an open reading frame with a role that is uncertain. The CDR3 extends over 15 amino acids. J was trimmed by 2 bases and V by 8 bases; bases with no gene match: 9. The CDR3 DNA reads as TGTGCTGCGTGGGATTCTCCGACCACTGGTTGGTTCAAGATATTT. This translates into CAAWDSPTTGWFKIF.

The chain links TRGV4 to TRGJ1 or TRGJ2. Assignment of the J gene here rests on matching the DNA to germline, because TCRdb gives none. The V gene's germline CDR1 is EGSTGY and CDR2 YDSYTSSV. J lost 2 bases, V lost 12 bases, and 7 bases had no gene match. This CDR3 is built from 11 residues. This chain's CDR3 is CAPQDYYKKLF. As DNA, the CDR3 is TGTGCCCCTCAGGATTATTATAAGAAACTCTTT.

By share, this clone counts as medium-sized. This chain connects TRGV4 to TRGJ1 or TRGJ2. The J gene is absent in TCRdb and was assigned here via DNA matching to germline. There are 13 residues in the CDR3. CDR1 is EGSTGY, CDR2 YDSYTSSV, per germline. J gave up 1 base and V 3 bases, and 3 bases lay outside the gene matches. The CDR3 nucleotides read TGTGCCACCTGGGATTTAAATTATTATAAGAAACTCTTT. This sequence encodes CATWDLNYYKKLF.

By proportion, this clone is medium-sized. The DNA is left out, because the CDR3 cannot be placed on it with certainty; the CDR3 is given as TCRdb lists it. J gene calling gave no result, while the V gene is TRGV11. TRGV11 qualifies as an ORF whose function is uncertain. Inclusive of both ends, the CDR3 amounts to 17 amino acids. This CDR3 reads CTTVPAGLGMCDWIKTF.

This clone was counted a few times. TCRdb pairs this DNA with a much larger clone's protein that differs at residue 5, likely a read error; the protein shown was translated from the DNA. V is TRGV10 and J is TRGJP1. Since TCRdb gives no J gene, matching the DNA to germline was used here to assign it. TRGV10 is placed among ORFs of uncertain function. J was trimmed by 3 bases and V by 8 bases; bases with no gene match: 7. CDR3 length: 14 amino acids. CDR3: CAAWGLPTGWFKIF. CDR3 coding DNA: TGTGCTGCGTGGGGCCTCCCCACTGGTTGGTTCAAGATATTT.

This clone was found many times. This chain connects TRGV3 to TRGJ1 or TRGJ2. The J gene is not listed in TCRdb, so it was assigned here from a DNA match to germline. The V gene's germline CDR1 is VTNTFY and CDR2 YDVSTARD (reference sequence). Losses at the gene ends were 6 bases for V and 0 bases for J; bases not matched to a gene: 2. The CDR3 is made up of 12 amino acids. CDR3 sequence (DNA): TGTGCCACCTGGCTGAATTATTATAAGAAACTCTTT. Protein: CATWLNYYKKLF.